The TCR beta chain described here comes from a study of blood T cells in healthy people across ages. Overall study findings and caveats: Estimated diversity that came from one million T cells was considered an underestimate.

The authors extracted at least 5 micrograms of total RNA per sample. With a J-beta primer mix and a sample-barcoded 5' primer, a second PCR ran roughly 6 to 12 cycles. Using its own MiXCR run on the 5' RACE reads, TCRdb lists one record per CDR3 protein. The sample carries about 1.4 million distinct CDR3 sequences, approximately 60% recorded once. CDR3 size: 14 residues. Germline CDR1 is MDHEN and CDR2 is SYDVKM. Points on this clonotype: The antigen is not known.

The chain joins TRBV28 to TRBJ2-1, with D possibly being TRBD2 (5 bases). The end of the DNA aligns better with TRBJ2-7, so the J call may be wrong. Sequenced: blood. This sequence originates from a man younger than 35 in good health. CDR3 coding DNA: TGTGCCAGCAGTTTTCCTGGGAGTCGCAACGAGCAGTACTTC. This codes for CASSFPGSRNEQYF.